Below, 2 T cell receptor beta chains from the same sample are listed, as sequenced in a study of T cells in localized non-small cell lung cancer. Libraries were prepared by immunoSEQ multiplex PCR; TCRdb keeps only in-frame clonotypes and omits some of them. The repertoire holds 30,000 to 40,000 clones, with around 79% as singletons. Sequenced here: peripheral blood, sampled before any cancer treatment. These receptor sequences come from a male donor at least 60 years old with stage III squamous cell lung carcinoma.

The V and J genes are TRBV5-1 and TRBJ2-1; weak D call: TRBD1 (6 bases). Germline CDR1 reads SGHRS; CDR2 reads YFSETQ. Trimming removed 3 bases at V and 7 bases at J, with 17 bases between. The CDR3 length is 15 residues. The CDR3 region is CASSSTGKVINEQFF. The DNA for the CDR3 is TGCGCCAGCAGCTCAACAGGGAAGGTGATAAATGAGCAGTTCTTC.

This clone has only one observation. This chain links TRBV20-1 with TRBJ2-7; D ambiguous. CDR3 size: 11 residues. V gave up 1 base and J gave up 6 bases, with 7 bases separating them. CDR1 is DFQATT, CDR2 SNEGSKA, per germline (reference sequence). The CDR3 protein is CSARVTGEQYF. The CDR3 DNA sequence: TGCAGTGCTAGAGTAACCGGCGAGCAGTACTTC.